The rows below give T cell receptor beta chains drawn from one sample of a study of shared clonotypes between healthy human individuals. The data were produced by immunoSEQ multiplex PCR, yet TCRdb's version contains in-frame clones alone and is incomplete. The sample lists 300,000 to 400,000 clones; around four fifths were seen once. The specimen was memory CD4+ T cells sorted from blood. The receptor source for this set is a man aged 25 to 45 in good health. CDR3s include the opening cysteine and the closing phenylalanine or tryptophan. Fields, in order: J gene, V gene, clone size, D gene, CDR3 protein, CDR3 DNA. The D gene is left open where the match is weak. Only part of the rows carry a size: once, few, many, or a class if the clone is expanded.

J gene: TRBJ1-3
V gene: TRBV29-1
clone size: NA
D gene: NA
CDR3 protein: CSVGVTGNTIYF
CDR3 DNA: TGCAGCGTTGGGGTGACTGGAAACACCATATATTTT

J gene: TRBJ2-7
V gene: TRBV5-6
clone size: few
D gene: NA
CDR3 protein: CASSQGRWEQYF
CDR3 DNA: TGTGCCAGCAGCCAGGGCCGCTGGGAGCAGTACTTC

J gene: TRBJ2-7
V gene: TRBV5-6
clone size: NA
D gene: NA
CDR3 protein: CASSPNTYEQYF
CDR3 DNA: TGTGCCAGCAGCCCCAACACCTACGAGCAGTACTTC

J gene: TRBJ2-7
V gene: TRBV11-2
clone size: NA
D gene: TRBD1
CDR3 protein: CASSFGQGLYEQYF
CDR3 DNA: TGTGCCAGCAGCTTTGGACAGGGGCTCTACGAGCAGTACTTC

J gene: TRBJ1-4
V gene: TRBV4-2
clone size: NA
D gene: NA
CDR3 protein: CASSQGGSNEKLFF
CDR3 DNA: TGTGCCAGCAGCCAAGGCGGTAGTAATGAAAAACTGTTTTTT

J gene: TRBJ1-4
V gene: TRBV28
clone size: NA
D gene: TRBD1
CDR3 protein: CASSQIGTVNEKLFF
CDR3 DNA: TGTGCCAGCAGTCAAATTGGGACAGTAAATGAAAAACTGTTTTTT

J gene: TRBJ2-6
V gene: TRBV12-5
clone size: NA
D gene: NA
CDR3 protein: CASGPRAGQSRANVLTF
CDR3 DNA: TGTGCTAGTGGTCCGAGAGCAGGACAAAGTCGGGCCAACGTCCTGACTTTC

J gene: TRBJ2-1
V gene: TRBV7-7
clone size: once
D gene: TRBD1
CDR3 protein: CASSLIGGWDNEQFF
CDR3 DNA: TGTGCCAGCAGCTTAATAGGGGGCTGGGACAATGAGCAGTTCTTC

J gene: TRBJ2-3
V gene: TRBV7-8
clone size: NA
D gene: NA
CDR3 protein: CASSFGRPDTQYF
CDR3 DNA: TGTGCCAGCAGCTTTGGGCGGCCGGATACGCAGTATTTT

J gene: TRBJ2-7
V gene: TRBV18
clone size: NA
D gene: NA
CDR3 protein: CASSLKPGSGEQYF
CDR3 DNA: TGTGCCAGCTCACTTAAACCGGGATCAGGCGAGCAGTACTTC

J gene: TRBJ2-7
V gene: TRBV11-3
clone size: few
D gene: NA
CDR3 protein: CASSPGMSSSYEQYF
CDR3 DNA: TGTGCCAGCAGCCCAGGGATGTCCTCCTCCTACGAGCAGTACTTC

J gene: TRBJ2-7
V gene: TRBV10-3
clone size: few
D gene: TRBD1
CDR3 protein: CAITGQGVGNEQYF
CDR3 DNA: TGTGCCATCACTGGACAGGGGGTAGGGAACGAGCAGTACTTC

J gene: TRBJ2-5
V gene: TRBV19
clone size: NA
D gene: TRBD2
CDR3 protein: CASSPGTSGETQYF
CDR3 DNA: TGTGCCAGTAGTCCAGGGACTAGCGGGGAGACCCAGTACTTC

J gene: TRBJ2-1
V gene: TRBV10-2
clone size: NA
D gene: NA
CDR3 protein: CASSTPGANEQFF
CDR3 DNA: TGCGCCAGCAGTACCCCAGGAGCCAATGAGCAGTTCTTC

J gene: TRBJ1-3
V gene: TRBV18
clone size: NA
D gene: NA
CDR3 protein: CASSPIRGSGNTIYF
CDR3 DNA: TGTGCCAGCTCACCGATACGGGGCTCTGGAAACACCATATATTTT

J gene: TRBJ2-1
V gene: TRBV7-7
clone size: NA
D gene: TRBD2
CDR3 protein: CASSLGLAGDNEQFF
CDR3 DNA: TGTGCCAGCAGCTTAGGGCTAGCGGGAGATAATGAGCAGTTCTTC

J gene: TRBJ2-3
V gene: TRBV18
clone size: NA
D gene: NA
CDR3 protein: CASSPLDSTLDTQYF
CDR3 DNA: TGTGCCAGCTCACCCTTGGACAGTACCCTAGATACGCAGTATTTT

J gene: TRBJ2-7
V gene: TRBV10-3
clone size: NA
D gene: TRBD1
CDR3 protein: CAISDRTGGGYEQYF
CDR3 DNA: TGTGCCATCAGCGACCGGACAGGGGGCGGGTACGAGCAGTACTTC

J gene: TRBJ2-4
V gene: TRBV7-2
clone size: NA
D gene: NA
CDR3 protein: CASSLGEIKNIQYF
CDR3 DNA: TGTGCCAGCAGCTTAGGGGAGATCAAAAACATTCAGTACTTC

J gene: TRBJ2-3
V gene: TRBV27
clone size: few
D gene: TRBD1
CDR3 protein: CASANRGWADTQYF
CDR3 DNA: TGTGCCAGCGCAAACAGGGGATGGGCAGATACGCAGTATTTT

J gene: TRBJ2-7
V gene: TRBV28
clone size: NA
D gene: NA
CDR3 protein: CASSPQGGEFYEQYF
CDR3 DNA: TGTGCCAGCAGTCCCCAGGGGGGGGAATTCTACGAGCAGTACTTC

J gene: TRBJ2-1
V gene: TRBV6-5
clone size: NA
D gene: TRBD2
CDR3 protein: CASSYTRGGYNEQFF
CDR3 DNA: TGTGCCAGCAGTTACACTCGGGGGGGCTACAATGAGCAGTTCTTC